Below are 28 T cell receptor beta chains sequenced from a single sample in a study of blood T cell repertoires in COVID-19. Assay used: immunoSEQ multiplex PCR; TCRdb lists only in-frame clones, some missing. The sample holds about 670,000 clones, 80% to 90% seen once. Sequenced sample: peripheral blood. These receptors all stem from a woman younger than 30 with acute or convalescent COVID-19.

The chain employs TRBV27 and TRBJ1-6, with D unresolved. CDR1 is MNHEY, CDR2 SMNVEV, per germline (reference sequence). This CDR3 is built from 13 residues. Trimming stripped 2 bases from V and 10 bases from J, with 9 bases between. The CDR3 DNA reads as TGTGCCAGCAGTTTAGTGAGACTCTCACCCCTCCACTTT. Protein product: CASSLVRLSPLHF.

The gene calls are TRBV27 and TRBJ2-1; 7 positions agree with TRBD2. CDR3 length: 15 residues. Germline lookup yields CDR1 MNHEY and CDR2 SMNVEV (reference sequence). The V and J ends lost 5 bases and 2 bases, in that order; junction bases with no gene match: 6. CDR3 residues: CASSRGLLTYNEQFF. The CDR3 DNA reads as TGTGCCAGCAGTCGGGGACTATTAACCTACAATGAGCAGTTCTTC.

The genes are TRBV12-3 or TRBV12-4 and TRBJ1-5, with a weak D call TRBD1 (5 bases). V lost 5 bases to trimming and J lost 3 bases, with 8 bases between them. The CDR3 has 13 residues. The CDR3 DNA follows: TGTGCCAGCAGTCGACAGATCAATCAGCCCCAGCATTTT. Its translation: CASSRQINQPQHF.

V gene TRBV19 combines with J gene TRBJ1-3; no reliable D call. V dropped 7 bases and J dropped 0 bases, with 7 bases sitting between them. The CDR3 extends over 13 amino acids. Germline CDR1 LNHDA, CDR2 SQIVND (reference sequence). The CDR3 DNA sequence: TGTGCCAGTAAAGCTGACTCTGGAAACACCATATATTTT. Its protein product is CASKADSGNTIYF.

The table lists this clone with a few counts. The genes are TRBV9 and TRBJ1-1; D unclear. The V gene lost 6 bases and the J gene lost 1 base, with 28 bases spanning the gap. Germline V gene data show CDR1 as SGDLS and CDR2 as YYNGEE. The CDR3 contains 19 residues. The CDR3 DNA reads TGTGCCAGCACCCGTAGTGCATCGGGGATCCAATTCTCGAACACTGAAGCTTTCTTT. This translates into CASTRSASGIQFSNTEAFF.

The CDR3 loop reads CASSGTGLEATNEKLFF. DNA of the CDR3: TGTGCCAGCAGCGGTACAGGGTTGGAGGCAACTAATGAAAAACTGTTTTTT. The V gene is TRBV5-6, the J gene TRBJ1-4, with D perhaps TRBD1 (6 bases). In germline, CDR1 is SGHDT, CDR2 YYEEEE. The V and J ends lost 4 bases and 0 bases respectively, with 16 bases between them. The CDR3 runs to 17 residues.

CDR3 DNA sequence: TGTGCCAGTAGCAACGATAACAGGGTTTGGAATTCACCCCTCCACTTT. Protein sequence: CASSNDNRVWNSPLHF. The V gene is TRBV19, the J gene TRBJ1-6; weak D call: TRBD1 (6 bases). From germline, CDR1 is LNHDA and CDR2 SQIVND (reference sequence). Trimming took 6 bases from V and 7 from J, leaving 19 bases between them. This CDR3 is 16 amino acids long.

The rearrangement uses TRBV18 and TRBJ1-1, with TRBD1 matching 9 bases. The V and J ends lost 5 bases and 3 bases, in that order; junction bases with no gene match: 7. This CDR3 region has 15 residues. CDR1 is KGHSH and CDR2 is LQKENI in the germline V gene. CDR3 sequence (DNA): TGTGCCAGCTCATCAAGGGACAGGGCCCACACTGAAGCTTTCTTT. Protein product: CASSSRDRAHTEAFF.

This clone was recorded once. J is TRBJ2-7 and V is TRBV27; 9 bases map to TRBD1. CDR3 length: 13 amino acids. Germline CDR1 MNHEY, CDR2 SMNVEV (reference sequence). The junction had 4 bases not matched to a gene; V was cut back by 5 bases and J by 5 bases. DNA of the CDR3: TGTGCCAGCAGTGGGACAGGGTTCGACGAGCAGTACTTC. Translation gives CASSGTGFDEQYF.

A single count supports this clone. The J gene is TRBJ1-2, the V gene TRBV6-6; 8 nucleotides agree with TRBD1. J lost 8 bases, V lost 3 bases, and 8 bases had no gene match. The germline gives CDR1 MNHNY, CDR2 SVGAGI (reference sequence). CDR3 length: 14 residues. CDR3 bases: TGTGCCAGCAGTTATTCAGGACAGGGTGAGGGCTACACCTTC. The encoded protein is CASSYSGQGEGYTF.

The chain recombines TRBV6-6 with TRBJ1-1; D is unresolved. Germline V lookup: CDR1 MNHNY, CDR2 SVGAGI (reference sequence). The CDR3 is made up of 14 amino acids. The V end lost 4 bases, the J end lost 1 base, and 10 bases lay between the germline ends. The CDR3 DNA follows: TGTGCCAGCAGTTCCTCCGACTGGAACACTGAAGCTTTCTTT. It is translated as CASSSSDWNTEAFF.

The chain is built from TRBV5-5 and TRBJ2-7; the D is unclear. Between the trimmed V and J ends, which lost 0 bases and 3 bases, there was a span of 10 bases. The CDR3 runs 14 residues. Germline V gene data show CDR1 as SGHKS and CDR2 as YYEKEE (reference sequence). The CDR3 sequence is CASSLVGSYYEQYF. In DNA, the CDR3 is TGTGCCAGCAGCTTGGTGGGCAGCTACTACGAGCAGTACTTC.

The chain recombines TRBV21-1 with TRBJ2-7; the table's D call, TRBD2, has no DNA check behind it. TRBV21-1 has pseudogene status. The CDR3 spans 17 residues. CDR3 coding DNA: TGTGCCAGCATCCGGGAGACTAGCGGGGGGGCCGAATACGAGCAGTACTTC. Protein sequence: CASIRETSGGAEYEQYF.

This CDR3 reads CASSLVPENSPLHF. As DNA, the CDR3 is TGTGCCAGCAGCTTAGTACCGGAGAATTCACCCCTCCACTTT. The chain carries TRBV7-2 and TRBJ1-6; D unclear. The germline CDR1 and CDR2 sequences are SGHTA and FQGNSA. Trimming shortened V by 1 base and J by 7 bases, and 8 bases separated the two germline ends. The CDR3 is 14 residues long.

The chain carries TRBV9 and TRBJ1-6; TRBD1 is a possible D gene (5 bases). The CDR3 spans 16 residues. CDR1 and CDR2 from the germline V gene are SGDLS and YYNGEE. V was clipped by 3 bases and J by 7 bases, with 17 bases between them. The CDR3 protein is CASSASRQWANSPLHF. The CDR3 region has the DNA TGTGCCAGCAGCGCCTCTCGACAGTGGGCCAATTCACCCCTCCACTTT.

The chain has TRBV2 and TRBJ2-7; D is undetermined. Germline V gene sequence: CDR1 SNHLY, CDR2 FYNNEI. This CDR3 contains 11 residues. V was clipped by 10 bases and J by 2 bases, with 9 bases between them. The CDR3 loop is CATAEAYEQYF. DNA for the CDR3: TGTGCCACGGCAGAGGCCTACGAGCAGTACTTC.

This sequence joins TRBV7-2 and TRBJ2-1; 13 nucleotides align to TRBD2. CDR3 length equals 17 residues. Germline trimming cut 4 bases from V and 7 bases from J; bases unmatched to any gene: 10. From germline, CDR1 is SGHTA and CDR2 FQGNSA. The CDR3 protein is CASSSKLAGGPINEQFF. CDR3 DNA sequence: TGTGCCAGCAGCTCCAAACTAGCGGGGGGGCCGATTAATGAGCAGTTCTTC.

This chain joins TRBV5-1 and TRBJ2-3; D unresolved. The CDR3 covers 16 residues. The germline V and J ends were trimmed by 2 bases and 0 bases, with 13 bases remaining between them. In germline, CDR1 is SGHRS, CDR2 YFSETQ. In DNA, the CDR3 is TGCGCCAGCAGCTTTTTCCAGGCAGGAAGCACAGATACGCAGTATTTT. Translation gives CASSFFQAGSTDTQYF.

In its sample, this clone was seen a few times. The chain employs TRBV11-2 and TRBJ1-1; 9 nucleotides align to TRBD1. This CDR3 spans 18 amino acids. CDR1 and CDR2 from the germline V gene are SGHAT and FQNNGV. V lost 4 bases to trimming and J lost 4 bases; unmatched junction nucleotides: 16. CDR3 in DNA: TGTGCCAGCAGCTCCACCCCCGGGACAGGGACGAGGAGCACTGAAGCTTTCTTT. This sequence encodes CASSSTPGTGTRSTEAFF.

The genes are TRBV11-2 and TRBJ2-6, with D possibly TRBD2 on 5 matching bases. The CDR3 contains 19 residues. Germline V lookup: CDR1 SGHAT, CDR2 FQNNGV. With 2 bases removed from V and 1 base from J, the gap between germline ends came to 18 bases. The CDR3 coding sequence is TGTGCCAGCAGCTTAAGGAGGAAGATTGAGAGGTCTGGGGCCAACGTCCTGACTTTC. It codes for CASSLRRKIERSGANVLTF. Supplemented by reference TRBV11-2 and TRBJ2-6, the full variable domain reads EAGVAQSPRYKIIEKRQSVAFWCNPISGHATLYWYQQILGQGPKLLIQFQNNGVVDDSQLPKDRFSAERLKGVDSTLKIQPAKLEDSAVYLCASSLRRKIERSGANVLTFGAGSRLTVL.

This chain uses TRBV4-1 with TRBJ2-6; TRBD2 matches at 7 bases. Germline loops: CDR1 MGHRA, CDR2 YSYEKL. Trimming took 2 bases from V and 4 from J; bases not matched to a gene: 5. There are 16 residues in the CDR3. The CDR3 DNA reads TGCGCCAGCAGCCAACGGGGGGAGGCCGGGGCCAACGTCCTGACTTTC. Translated, it gives CASSQRGEAGANVLTF.

In this sample, this clone turned up once. CDR3 sequence reads: CASSEEAGDPTEEQFF. CDR3 sequence (DNA): TGTGCCAGCAGTGAAGAGGCAGGGGACCCGACTGAAGAGCAGTTCTTC. V and J are TRBV6-1 and TRBJ2-1, with a tentative D call TRBD1 (6 bases). Germline CDR1 and CDR2: MNHNS and SASEGT. Trimming took 1 base from V and 10 from J, leaving 20 bases between them. The CDR3 sequence is 16 residues long.

This chain links TRBV28 with TRBJ2-7; possible D gene TRBD1, 6 bases. CDR1 and CDR2 from the germline V gene are MDHEN and SYDVKM. Trimming pared 6 bases from V and 4 bases from J, leaving 13 bases between. The CDR3 is 13 residues long. CDR3 amino acids: CASSLTTGYEQYF. CDR3 nucleotides: TGTGCCAGCAGCCTAACAACAGGGTACGAGCAGTACTTC.

V gene TRBV2 combines with J gene TRBJ2-7, with 9 bases that match TRBD1. The CDR3 runs 16 residues. Germline V gives CDR1 SNHLY, CDR2 FYNNEI. The J segment lost 4 bases and the V segment lost 0 bases, leaving 7 bases of the junction unmatched. CDR3 residues: CASSEASGQGLYEQYF. The CDR3, as DNA: TGTGCCAGCAGTGAAGCCTCGGGACAGGGTTTATACGAGCAGTACTTC.

Concerning this clone itself: The same CDR3 can be traced to other DNA sequences in this sample. This chain joins TRBV6-5 and TRBJ2-7; maybe TRBD1 (5 bases). Trimming stripped 3 bases from V and 2 bases from J, with 8 bases between. Germline-derived CDR1 and CDR2 are MNHEY and SVGAGI. This CDR3 spans 13 amino acids. CDR3 amino acids: CASSYGATYEQYF. Here the CDR3 DNA reads TGTGCCAGCAGTTATGGGGCAACCTACGAGCAGTACTTC.

The V gene is TRBV2, the J gene TRBJ1-6; 8 bases fit TRBD1. From germline, CDR1 is SNHLY and CDR2 FYNNEI. This CDR3 has 16 amino acids. V lost 5 bases and J lost 7; bases outside the gene matches: 10. The CDR3 here is CASSHPRQGRNSPLHF. CDR3 bases: TGTGCCAGCAGTCATCCTAGACAGGGGAGGAATTCACCCCTCCACTTT.

The chain employs TRBV5-1 and TRBJ1-6, with D uncertain. Germline V CDR1 and CDR2: SGHRS, YFSETQ. CDR3 length: 16 residues. Trimming left V 2 bases short and J 8 bases short, with 17 bases between. CDR3 loop: CASSFRDRGEHSPLHF. Written as DNA, the CDR3 is TGCGCCAGCAGCTTCAGAGATCGCGGGGAACATTCACCCCTCCACTTT. The full variable domain, its missing parts supplied by reference TRBV5-1 and TRBJ1-6, is KAGVTQTPRYLIKTRGQQVTLSCSPISGHRSVSWYQQTPGQGLQFLFEYFSETQRNKGNFPGRFSGRQFSNSRSEMNVSTLELGDSALYLCASSFRDRGEHSPLHFGNGTRLTVT.

This chain joins TRBV6-5 and TRBJ1-1, with 11 bases fitting TRBD1. This CDR3 spans 15 amino acids. V was pared by 7 bases and J by 5 bases, with 9 bases of the junction left unmatched. The germline gives CDR1 MNHEY, CDR2 SVGAGI. The CDR3 loop is CASNLDRGLGTEAFF. CDR3 DNA sequence: TGTGCCAGCAATCTGGACAGGGGGCTGGGAACTGAAGCTTTCTTT.